The 14 T cell receptor beta chains in this list originate from one sample, sequenced in a study of response to subunit inactivated influenza vaccine. TCRdb reprocessed the RT-PCR reads with MiXCR, giving one entry per CDR3 protein. The sample includes 200,000 to 250,000 distinct CDR3 sequences, about 12% of them seen just once. Sequenced here: non-naive T cells sorted from PBMCs, sampled 14 to 15 days before vaccination. These receptors were obtained from a man aged 50 to 60 who received an inactivated influenza vaccine.

This clonotype was detected a few times. The chain uses TRBV20-1 and TRBJ1-1, with D maybe TRBD1 (6 bases). This CDR3 has 16 amino acids. Per germline, CDR1 DFQATT and CDR2 SNEGSKA (reference sequence). Trimming shortened V by 4 bases and J by 6 bases, and 24 bases separated the two germline ends. CDR3 nucleotides: TGCAGTGCTAACACCCCGACGACAGGCTGGGGGGCTGAAGCTTTCTTT. This gives the protein CSANTPTTGWGAEAFF.

This clonotype showed up just a few times. The V gene is TRBV6-2 or TRBV6-3, the J gene TRBJ2-2; a weak D match, TRBD1 (5 bases). Looked up from germline, CDR1 is MNHEY and CDR2 is SVGEGT. Trimming left V 3 bases short and J 6 bases short, with 11 bases between. This CDR3 spans 14 amino acids. The CDR3 here is CASSYPAGSGELFF. The CDR3 DNA reads as TGTGCCAGCAGTTATCCGGCAGGGTCCGGGGAGCTGTTTTTT.

This clonotype was picked up a small number of times. The rearrangement links TRBV6-1 to TRBJ1-1; no firm D call. Trimming left V 8 bases short and J 0 bases short, with 10 bases between. This CDR3 contains 13 residues. Germline CDR1 is MNHNS and CDR2 is SASEGT. CDR3 protein: CASASGMNTEAFF. The CDR3, as DNA: TGTGCCAGCGCCTCGGGGATGAACACTGAAGCTTTCTTT.

This clonotype was seen a handful of times. This rearrangement joins TRBV6-2 or TRBV6-3 to TRBJ2-7; D is ambiguous. Germline V gives CDR1 MNHEY, CDR2 SVGEGT. The CDR3 sequence is 11 residues long. V lost 5 bases to trimming and J lost 3 bases, with 5 bases between them. CDR3 bases: TGTGCCAGCAGTCAAGTCTACGAGCAGTACTTC. It encodes CASSQVYEQYF.

This clonotype was detected a few times. The CDR3 nucleotides are TGTGCCAGCAGCGTACGGGAGTCGTGGACTGAAGCTTTCTTT. Protein sequence: CASSVRESWTEAFF. This rearrangement joins TRBV9 to TRBJ1-1, with no clear D. The CDR3 is 14 residues long. Looked up from germline, CDR1 is SGDLS and CDR2 is YYNGEE. V was cut by 1 base and J by 5 bases, with 12 bases left in between.

This clonotype has a handful of counts. J is TRBJ2-5 and V is TRBV28, with TRBD1 matching over 7 bases. The J segment lost 2 bases and the V segment lost 7 bases, leaving 10 bases of the junction unmatched. Germline-derived CDR1 and CDR2 are MDHEN and SYDVKM. This CDR3 has 15 amino acids. The CDR3, as DNA: TGTGCCAGCAAAAGGGGGCGGGCACCTCAAGAGACCCAGTACTTC. As protein: CASKRGRAPQETQYF.

Remarks on this clonotype: A much larger clone lies one base from this, so it may be a read error. V usage is TRBV6-2 or TRBV6-3 and J usage is TRBJ2-1; TRBD2 matches 7 bases. Germline loops: CDR1 MNHEY, CDR2 SVGEGT. After removal of 1 base from V and 7 bases from J, the junction contained 7 bases not matched to a gene. The CDR3 has 15 residues. The CDR3 DNA follows: TGTGCCAGCAGTTACTGGGGGAGGGCGGATAATGAGCAGTTCTTC. Translating gives CASSYWGRADNEQFF.

This clonotype has more than one count but fewer than ten. This chain joins TRBV10-3 and TRBJ1-2; D gene uncertain. CDR1 ENHRY and CDR2 SYGVKD come from the germline V gene. Trimming stripped 0 bases from V and 0 bases from J, with 8 bases between. This CDR3 region has 15 residues. CDR3 sequence (DNA): TGTGCCATCAGTGAGTCTGGCGGATCTAACTATGGCTACACCTTC. This codes for CAISESGGSNYGYTF.

This clonotype was seen only a few times. The gene calls are TRBV20-1 and TRBJ1-2; D possibly corresponds to TRBD1 (6 bases). CDR1 is DFQATT and CDR2 is SNEGSKA in the germline V gene (reference sequence). V lost 4 bases, J lost 7 bases, and 16 bases lay in between. The CDR3 totals 13 residues. The CDR3 protein is CSAKTGGSLGYTF. CDR3 nucleotide sequence: TGCAGTGCTAAGACTGGGGGCTCACTTGGCTACACCTTC.

This clonotype was seen a handful of times. The chain has TRBV5-4 and TRBJ2-2, with TRBD1 as a possible D gene (6 bases). Germline-derived CDR1 and CDR2 are SGHNT and YYREEE (reference sequence). Trimming pared 10 bases from V and 2 bases from J, leaving 12 bases between. The CDR3 loop spans 13 amino acids. The CDR3 DNA is TGTGCCTCTCGACAGGACAACACCGGGGAGCTGTTTTTT. Translation: CASRQDNTGELFF.

There are a few counts of this clonotype. The rearrangement uses TRBV20-1 and TRBJ1-5; maybe TRBD1 (5 bases). The germline V and J ends were trimmed by 6 bases and 0 bases, with 15 bases remaining between them. Germline V lookup: CDR1 DFQATT, CDR2 SNEGSKA (reference sequence). This CDR3 region has 15 residues. The CDR3 DNA reads TGCAGTGCGAGCCCAGGGCCTTATAGCAATCAGCCCCAGCATTTT. This codes for CSASPGPYSNQPQHF.

This clonotype was counted only a few times. The CDR3, as DNA: TGTGCCAGCAGTTATACGGGGTCCCACGAGCAGTACTTC. It translates to CASSYTGSHEQYF. The gene calls are TRBV28 and TRBJ2-7; D is perhaps TRBD2 (5 bases). Between the trimmed V and J ends, which lost 4 bases and 5 bases, there was a span of 12 bases. CDR3 length equals 13 residues. Looked up from germline, CDR1 is MDHEN and CDR2 is SYDVKM.

The sample holds many counts of this clonotype. The V call is TRBV6-1, the J call TRBJ2-2; 8 bases fit TRBD2. Trimming removed 7 bases from V and 4 bases from J; junction bases left unmatched: 11. From germline, CDR1 is MNHNS and CDR2 SASEGT. This CDR3 spans 16 amino acids. DNA of the CDR3: TGTGCCAGCAACCCTCGGGGGGGCCCTGGCACCGGGGAGCTGTTTTTT. Protein product: CASNPRGGPGTGELFF.

V and J are TRBV20-1 and TRBJ2-1, with D unresolved. The V gene's germline CDR1 is DFQATT and CDR2 SNEGSKA (reference sequence). Trimming stripped 3 bases from V and 7 bases from J, with 16 bases between. CDR3 length: 14 amino acids. This CDR3 reads CSASAPNPRNEQFF. The CDR3 DNA reads TGCAGTGCTAGCGCCCCCAACCCACGGAATGAGCAGTTCTTC.